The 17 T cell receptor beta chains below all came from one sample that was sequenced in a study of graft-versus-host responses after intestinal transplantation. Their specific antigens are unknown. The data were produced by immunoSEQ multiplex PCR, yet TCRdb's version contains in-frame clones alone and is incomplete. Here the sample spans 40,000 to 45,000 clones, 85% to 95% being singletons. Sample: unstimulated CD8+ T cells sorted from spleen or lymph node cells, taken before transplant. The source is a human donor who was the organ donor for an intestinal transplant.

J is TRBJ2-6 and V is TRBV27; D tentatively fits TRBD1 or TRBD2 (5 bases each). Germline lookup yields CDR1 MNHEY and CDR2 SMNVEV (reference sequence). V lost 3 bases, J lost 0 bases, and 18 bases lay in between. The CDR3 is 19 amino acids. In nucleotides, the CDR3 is TGTGCCAGCAGTTTCTCGGGGACGGCTCCGGGCTCTGGGGCCAACGTCCTGACTTTC. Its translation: CASSFSGTAPGSGANVLTF.

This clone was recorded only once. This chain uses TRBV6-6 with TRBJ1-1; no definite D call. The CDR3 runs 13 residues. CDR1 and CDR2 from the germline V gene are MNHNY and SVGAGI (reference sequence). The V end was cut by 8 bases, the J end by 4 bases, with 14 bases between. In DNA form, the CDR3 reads TGTGCCAGCGGACTACGGTTAGGCACTGAAGCTTTCTTT. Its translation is CASGLRLGTEAFF.

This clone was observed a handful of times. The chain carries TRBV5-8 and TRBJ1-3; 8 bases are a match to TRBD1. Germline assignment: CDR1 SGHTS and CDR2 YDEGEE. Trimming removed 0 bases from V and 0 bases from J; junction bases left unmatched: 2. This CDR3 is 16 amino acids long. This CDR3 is CASSLGQGFSGNTIYF. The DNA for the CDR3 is TGTGCCAGCAGCTTGGGACAGGGGTTCTCTGGAAACACCATATATTTT.

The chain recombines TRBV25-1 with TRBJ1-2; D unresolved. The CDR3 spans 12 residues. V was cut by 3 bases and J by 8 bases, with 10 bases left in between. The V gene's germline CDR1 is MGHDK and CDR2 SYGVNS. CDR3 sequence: CASSESGSGYTF. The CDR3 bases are TGTGCCAGCAGTGAGTCCGGAAGCGGCTACACCTTC.

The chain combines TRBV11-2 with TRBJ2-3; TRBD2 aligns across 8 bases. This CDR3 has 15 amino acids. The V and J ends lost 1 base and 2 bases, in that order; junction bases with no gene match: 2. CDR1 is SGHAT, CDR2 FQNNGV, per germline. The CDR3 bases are TGTGCCAGCAGCTTAGGCGGGGGGCCCACAGATACGCAGTATTTT. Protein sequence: CASSLGGGPTDTQYF.

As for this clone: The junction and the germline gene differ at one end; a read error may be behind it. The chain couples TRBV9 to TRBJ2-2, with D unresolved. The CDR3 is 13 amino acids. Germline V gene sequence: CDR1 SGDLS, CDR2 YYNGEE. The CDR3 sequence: CASSVDGTGELFF. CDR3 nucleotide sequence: TGTGCCAGCAGTGTAGACGGGACCGGGGAGCTGTTTTTT.

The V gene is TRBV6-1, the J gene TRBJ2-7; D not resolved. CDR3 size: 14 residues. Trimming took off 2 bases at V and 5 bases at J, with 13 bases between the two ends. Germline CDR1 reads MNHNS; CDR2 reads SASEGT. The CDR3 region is CASSEWNLDHEQYF. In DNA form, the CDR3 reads TGTGCCAGCAGTGAATGGAATTTGGACCACGAGCAGTACTTC.

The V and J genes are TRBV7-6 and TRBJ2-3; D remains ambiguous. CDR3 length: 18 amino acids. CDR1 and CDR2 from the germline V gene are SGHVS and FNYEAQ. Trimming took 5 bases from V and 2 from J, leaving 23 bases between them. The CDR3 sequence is CASSPLWAGIFDTDTQYF. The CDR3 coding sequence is TGTGCCAGCAGCCCCCTATGGGCTGGAATATTTGACACAGATACGCAGTATTTT.

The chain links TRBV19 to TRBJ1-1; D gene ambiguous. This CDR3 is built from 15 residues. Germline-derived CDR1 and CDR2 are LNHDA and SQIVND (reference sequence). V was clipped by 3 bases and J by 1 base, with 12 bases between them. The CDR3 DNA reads TGTGCCAGTAGTATCGAACTAGTCTGGAACACTGAAGCTTTCTTT. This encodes CASSIELVWNTEAFF.

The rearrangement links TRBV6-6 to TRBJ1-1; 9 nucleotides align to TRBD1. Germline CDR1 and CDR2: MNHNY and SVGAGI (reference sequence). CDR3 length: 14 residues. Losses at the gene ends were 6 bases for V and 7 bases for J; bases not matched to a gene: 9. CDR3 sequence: CASRIRDREIEAFF. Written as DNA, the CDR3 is TGTGCCAGCAGAATCCGGGACAGGGAGATTGAAGCTTTCTTT.

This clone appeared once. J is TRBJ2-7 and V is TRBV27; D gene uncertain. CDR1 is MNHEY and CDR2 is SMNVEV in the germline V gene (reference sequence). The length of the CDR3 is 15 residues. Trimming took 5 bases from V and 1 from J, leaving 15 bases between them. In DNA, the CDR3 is TGTGCCAGCAGTAGCCTTGGGGAATTATCCTACGAGCAGTACTTC. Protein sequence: CASSSLGELSYEQYF.

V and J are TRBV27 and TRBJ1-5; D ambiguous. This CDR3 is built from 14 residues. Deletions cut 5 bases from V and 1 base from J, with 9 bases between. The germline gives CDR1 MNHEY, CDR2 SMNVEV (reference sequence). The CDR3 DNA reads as TGTGCCAGCAGTGACAAAATGAGCAATCAGCCCCAGCATTTT. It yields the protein CASSDKMSNQPQHF.

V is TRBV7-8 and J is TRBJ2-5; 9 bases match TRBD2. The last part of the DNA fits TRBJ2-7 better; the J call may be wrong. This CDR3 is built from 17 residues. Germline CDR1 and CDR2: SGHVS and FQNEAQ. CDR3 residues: CASSFPRWLAGTHEQYF. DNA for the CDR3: TGTGCCAGCAGCTTCCCCAGGTGGCTAGCGGGAACCCACGAGCAGTACTTC.

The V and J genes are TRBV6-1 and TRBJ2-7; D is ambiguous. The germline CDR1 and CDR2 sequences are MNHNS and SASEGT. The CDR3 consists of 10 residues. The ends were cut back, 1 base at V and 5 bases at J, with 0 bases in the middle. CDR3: CASSEDEQYF. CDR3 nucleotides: TGTGCCAGCAGTGAAGACGAGCAGTACTTC.

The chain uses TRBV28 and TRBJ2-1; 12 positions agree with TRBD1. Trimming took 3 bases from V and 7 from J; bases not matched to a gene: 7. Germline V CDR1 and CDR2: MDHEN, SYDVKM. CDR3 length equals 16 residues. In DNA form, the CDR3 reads TGTGCCAGCAGTTTCTCTTGGGACAGGGGGCTGAATGAGCAGTTCTTC. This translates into CASSFSWDRGLNEQFF. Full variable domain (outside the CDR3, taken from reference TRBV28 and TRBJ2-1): DVKVTQSSRYLVKRTGEKVFLECVQDMDHENMFWYRQDPGLGLRLIYFSYDVKMKEKGDIPEGYSVSREKKERFSLILESASTNQTSMYLCASSFSWDRGLNEQFFGPGTRLTVL.

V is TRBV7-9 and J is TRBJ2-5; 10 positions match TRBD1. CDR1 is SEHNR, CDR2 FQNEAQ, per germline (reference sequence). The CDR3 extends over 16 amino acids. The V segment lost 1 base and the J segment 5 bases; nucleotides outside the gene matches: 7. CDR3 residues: CASSLVRTGGWETQYF. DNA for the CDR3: TGTGCCAGCAGCTTAGTACGGACAGGGGGATGGGAGACCCAGTACTTC.

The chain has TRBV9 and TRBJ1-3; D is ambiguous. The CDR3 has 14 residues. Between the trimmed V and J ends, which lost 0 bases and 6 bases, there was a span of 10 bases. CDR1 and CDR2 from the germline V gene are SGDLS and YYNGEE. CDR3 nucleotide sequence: TGTGCCAGCAGCGTAGGGGGTCGCGAAAACACCATATATTTT. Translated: CASSVGGRENTIYF.